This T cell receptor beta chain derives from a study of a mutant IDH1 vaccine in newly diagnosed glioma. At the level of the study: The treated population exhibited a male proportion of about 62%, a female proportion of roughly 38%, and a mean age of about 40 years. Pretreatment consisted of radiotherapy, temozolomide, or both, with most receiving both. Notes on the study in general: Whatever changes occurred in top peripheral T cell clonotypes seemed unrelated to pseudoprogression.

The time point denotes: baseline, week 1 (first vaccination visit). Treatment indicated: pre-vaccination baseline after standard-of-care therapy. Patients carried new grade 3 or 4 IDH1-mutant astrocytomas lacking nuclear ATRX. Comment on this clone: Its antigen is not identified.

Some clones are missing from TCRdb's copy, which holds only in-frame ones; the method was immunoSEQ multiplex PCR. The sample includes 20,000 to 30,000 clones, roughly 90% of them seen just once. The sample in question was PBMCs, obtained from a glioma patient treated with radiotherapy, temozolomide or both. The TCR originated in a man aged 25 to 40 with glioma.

In nucleotides, the CDR3 is TGCGCCAGCAGCCTCGGGACAGGGAGACAAGAGACCCAGTACTTC. Protein: CASSLGTGRQETQYF. This chain uses TRBV5-1 with TRBJ2-5, with 9 bases fitting TRBD1. Germline lookup yields CDR1 SGHRS and CDR2 YFSETQ. The CDR3 contains 15 residues. The V and J ends lost 4 bases and 2 bases, in that order; junction bases with no gene match: 6.